The entry that follows covers one T cell receptor (beta chain) sequence. With V trimmed by 5 bases and J by 4 bases, 6 bases remained unmatched. This CDR3 has 14 residues. From germline, CDR1 is SGHTA and CDR2 FQGTGA. The data were taken from a study of cytomegalovirus exposure and HLA in healthy donors. Both 60 Vbeta primers and 13 Jbeta primers went into the PCR. Sequencing was performed with immunoSEQ multiplex PCR; in TCRdb, only in-frame clones are kept and a portion is missing. This table has fewer than 100,000 clones, 79% appearing once. Material for sequencing was PBMCs. J is TRBJ2-5 and V is TRBV7-3; TRBD2 aligns across 8 bases. The clonotype comes from a woman between 40 and 50 years old in good health and CMV-seronegative. In DNA form, the CDR3 reads TGTGCCAGCAGCCCGTCGGGACTAGGAGAGACCCAGTACTTC. This encodes CASSPSGLGETQYF.